The next 5 T cell receptor beta chains were all read from a single sample in a study of spatial heterogeneity in lung cancer (dated by TCRdb to about 2019). The library was obtained by 5' RACE. The sequencing machine was a NextSeq 500. TCRdb trimmed the raw reads at Q25, called clones with MiXCR and kept productive beta chains. Identical CDR3 proteins give one entry, which carries the most common genes and DNA. The sample contains approximately 38,000 distinct CDR3 sequences, 5.8% of them found a single time. The ten largest make up approximately 10% of the sample. This sample's time point label indicates: sample taken at primary tumor resection. Whole RNA extracted from tumor and nontumor lung tissue, or from cryopreserved PBMC samples, was used for TCR sequencing without cell sorting. The source was PBMCs, collected at surgery. All receptors come from a male donor with early-stage non-small cell lung cancer.

The rearrangement joins TRBV29-1 to TRBJ2-1, with 10 bases aligning to TRBD1. CDR3 length: 14 amino acids. Germline CDR1 and CDR2: SQVTM and ANQGSEA. V trimming: 3 bases; J trimming: 4 bases; junction bases outside the gene matches: 3. DNA for the CDR3: TGCAGCGTTGATGTGGGACAGGGGTACAATGAGCAGTTCTTC. Its translation is CSVDVGQGYNEQFF.

This clonotype has ten or more counts. The chain has TRBV12-3 or TRBV12-4 and TRBJ2-5, with 8 bases matching TRBD2. Germline trimming cut 6 bases from V and 4 bases from J; bases unmatched to any gene: 7. The CDR3 length is 14 residues. The CDR3 nucleotides read TGTGCCAGCAGCCCGGTGCGGGGGGCAGAGACCCAGTACTTC. Its protein is CASSPVRGAETQYF.

This clonotype came up a few times. The chain uses TRBV5-6 and TRBJ2-7; TRBD1 might be the D (6 bases). The V and J ends lost 2 bases and 5 bases respectively, with 14 bases between them. Germline CDR1 and CDR2: SGHDT and YYEEEE. The length of the CDR3 is 14 residues. The CDR3 sequence: CASSLRRGPHEQYF. The CDR3 DNA is TGTGCCAGCAGCTTACGCAGGGGCCCCCACGAGCAGTACTTC.

This clonotype was counted ten times or more. J is TRBJ1-1 and V is TRBV20-1, with a tentative D call TRBD1 (5 bases). Germline-derived CDR1 and CDR2 are DFQATT and SNEGSKA (reference sequence). CDR3 length: 13 amino acids. Trimming left V 6 bases short and J 1 base short, with 12 bases between. CDR3 bases: TGCAGTGCCCAACGGGACTGGAACACTGAAGCTTTCTTT. Translation gives CSAQRDWNTEAFF.

This clonotype turned up a few times. The chain couples TRBV28 to TRBJ1-6; the D is unclear. The CDR3 spans 15 residues. The V end lost 3 bases, the J end lost 5 bases, and 11 bases lay between the germline ends. The V gene's germline CDR1 is MDHEN and CDR2 SYDVKM. DNA for the CDR3: TGTGCCAGCAGTTTCAGAGGAAGAAATAATTCACCCCTCCACTTT. Encoded protein: CASSFRGRNNSPLHF.